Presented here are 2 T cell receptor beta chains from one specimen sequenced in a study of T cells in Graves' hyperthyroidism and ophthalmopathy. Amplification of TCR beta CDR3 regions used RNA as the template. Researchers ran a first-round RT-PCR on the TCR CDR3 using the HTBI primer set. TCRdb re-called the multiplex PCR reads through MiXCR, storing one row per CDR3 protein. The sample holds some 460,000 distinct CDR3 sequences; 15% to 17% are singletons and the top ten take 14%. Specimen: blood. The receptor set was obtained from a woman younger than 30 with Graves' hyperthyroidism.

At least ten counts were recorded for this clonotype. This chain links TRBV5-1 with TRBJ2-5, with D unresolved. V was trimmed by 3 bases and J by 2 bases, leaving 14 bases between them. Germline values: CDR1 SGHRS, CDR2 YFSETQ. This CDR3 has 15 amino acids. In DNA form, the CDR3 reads TGCGCCAGCAGCTGGAATCGGCAGATACAAGAGACCCAGTACTTC. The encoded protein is CASSWNRQIQETQYF.

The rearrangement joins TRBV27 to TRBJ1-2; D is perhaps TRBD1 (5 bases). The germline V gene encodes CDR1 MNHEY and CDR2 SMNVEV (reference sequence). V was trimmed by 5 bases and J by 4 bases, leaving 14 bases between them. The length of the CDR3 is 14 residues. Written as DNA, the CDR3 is TGTGCCAGCAGTAAGAGCGGGACGGCCTATGGCTACACCTTC. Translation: CASSKSGTAYGYTF.